This TCR beta chain was profiled in a study of blood T cell repertoires in COVID-19. Study context: Acute and convalescent COVID-19 specimens originated in the United States, Italy and Spain. Sample material is recorded as cDNA or gDNA derived from T cells, B-cell-depleted T cells, or PBMCs.

Authors' processing steps: Researchers report that nucleated cell counts were estimated from reference gene primer amplification. Measured with immunoSEQ multiplex PCR; TCRdb has only the in-frame clones, and not every one. V and J calls and clone size are as listed in that table; D and trimming were resolved from the DNA. The data show roughly 200,000 clones, with around 87% seen just once and roughly 2.8% held by the top ten. Per the germline V gene, CDR1 is GTSNPN and CDR2 is SVGIG (reference sequence). V dropped 2 bases and J dropped 7 bases, with 11 bases sitting between them. The CDR3 has 12 residues.

This receptor was identified in a woman aged 25-40 years with active or convalescent COVID-19. The source material was peripheral blood. The gene calls are TRBV30 and TRBJ1-2; unclear D gene. DNA for the CDR3: TGTGCCTGGAGTACAGCACTGACTGGCTACACCTTC. This sequence encodes CAWSTALTGYTF.